The source of this T cell receptor beta chain is a study of OX40 agonist ivuxolimab in advanced cancers. Some clones are missing from TCRdb's copy, which holds only in-frame ones; the method was immunoSEQ multiplex PCR. The sample has 60,000 to 70,000 clones; about 85% are singletons. With respect to this clone: The antigen is unknown.

The germline V and J ends were trimmed by 2 bases and 4 bases, with 6 bases remaining between them. Germline-derived CDR1 and CDR2 are MNHNY and SVGAGI (reference sequence). The length of the CDR3 is 13 residues. Whole-study results and caveats: Among expanded peripheral T cells, antigen specificity went undetermined. The average count of expanded clones was higher among CD8+ T cells than among CD4+. Among the lowest peripheral clonal expansion occurred in 0.1-3.0 mg/kg partial responders.

Collection of blood occurred at baseline, at cycle 4 day 1, and at cycle 7 day 1. This rearrangement joins TRBV6-6 to TRBJ2-1, with D unclear. The sequence was collected from an adult with an advanced solid tumor such as melanoma, head and neck, liver or kidney cancer. This specimen consisted of CD4+ or CD8+ T cells sorted from blood, obtained in a trial of the OX40 agonist ivuxolimab. The CDR3 region has the DNA TGTGCCAGCAGTTACGGGCAGTACAATGAGCAGTTCTTC. Translation: CASSYGQYNEQFF.